The subject of this entry is one T cell receptor beta chain. This sample is drawn from a study of blood T cell repertoires in COVID-19. Study context: From the United States, Italy and Spain came samples of acute and convalescent COVID-19. In each case, the material was cDNA or gDNA derived from T cells, B-cell-depleted T cells, or PBMCs.

Seattle's enrolled individuals joined amid active infection and were then monitored longitudinally. V gave up 8 bases and J gave up 4 bases; unmatched junction bases: 10. In germline, CDR1 is SNHLY, CDR2 FYNNEI. The CDR3 is made up of 16 amino acids. Methods used by the authors: Scientists estimated how many nucleated cells there were by amplifying reference gene primers. Using immunoSEQ multiplex PCR, the repertoire was profiled, and TCRdb retains in-frame clones only, with some absent. The V and J calls and clone size are taken from that table; D and trimming were inferred from the DNA. The table has about 170,000 clones, approximately 84% seen once.

The sample was peripheral blood. The TCR sequence derives from a woman over 75 with COVID-19, enrolled during active disease. The V gene is TRBV2, the J gene TRBJ2-2; 10 nucleotides agree with TRBD1. CDR3 in DNA: TGTGCCAGCGGCGGATTGACAGGGGGCAGCACCGGGGAGCTGTTTTTT. Residues: CASGGLTGGSTGELFF.